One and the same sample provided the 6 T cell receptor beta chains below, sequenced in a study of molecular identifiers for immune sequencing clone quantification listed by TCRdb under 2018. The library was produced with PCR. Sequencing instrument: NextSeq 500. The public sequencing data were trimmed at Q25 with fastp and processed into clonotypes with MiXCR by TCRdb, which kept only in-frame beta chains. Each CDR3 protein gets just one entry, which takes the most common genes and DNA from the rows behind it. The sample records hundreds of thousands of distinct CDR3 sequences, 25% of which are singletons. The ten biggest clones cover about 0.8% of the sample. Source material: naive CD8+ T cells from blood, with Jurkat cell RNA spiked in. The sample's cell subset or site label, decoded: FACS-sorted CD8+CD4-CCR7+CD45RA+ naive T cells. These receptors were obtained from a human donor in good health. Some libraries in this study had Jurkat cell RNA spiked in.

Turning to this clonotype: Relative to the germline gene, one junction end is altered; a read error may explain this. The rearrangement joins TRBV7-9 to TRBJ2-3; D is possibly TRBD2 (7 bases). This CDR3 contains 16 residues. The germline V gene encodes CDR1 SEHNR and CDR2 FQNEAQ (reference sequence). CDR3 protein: CASRLDAGEGTDTQYF. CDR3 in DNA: TGTGCCAGCCGCTTAGATGCAGGGGAGGGCACGGATACGCAGTATTTT.

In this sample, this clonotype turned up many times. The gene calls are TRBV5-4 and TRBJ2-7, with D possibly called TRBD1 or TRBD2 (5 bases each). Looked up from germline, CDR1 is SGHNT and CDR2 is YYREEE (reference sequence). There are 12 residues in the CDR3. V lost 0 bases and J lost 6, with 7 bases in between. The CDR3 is CASSLAGTEQYF. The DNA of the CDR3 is TGTGCCAGCAGCTTGGCGGGGACCGAGCAGTACTTC. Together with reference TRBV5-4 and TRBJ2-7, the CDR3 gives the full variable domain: ETGVTQSPTHLIKTRGQQVTLRCSSQSGHNTVSWYQQALGQGPQFIFQYYREEENGRGNFPPRFSGLQFPNYSSELNVNALELDDSALYLCASSLAGTEQYFGPGTRLTVT.

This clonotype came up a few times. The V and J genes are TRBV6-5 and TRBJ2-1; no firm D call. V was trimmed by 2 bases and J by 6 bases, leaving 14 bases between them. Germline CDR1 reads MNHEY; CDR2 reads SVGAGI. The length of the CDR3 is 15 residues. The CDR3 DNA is TGTGCCAGCAGTTACGACGGTCAGTTCCCCAATGAGCAGTTCTTC. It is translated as CASSYDGQFPNEQFF.

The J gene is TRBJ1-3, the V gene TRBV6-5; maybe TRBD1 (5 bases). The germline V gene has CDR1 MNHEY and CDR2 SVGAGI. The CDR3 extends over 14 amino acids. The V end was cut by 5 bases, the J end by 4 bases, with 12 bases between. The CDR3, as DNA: TGTGCCAGCAGTCTAAGGGGATTGGGAAACACCATATATTTT. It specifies CASSLRGLGNTIYF.

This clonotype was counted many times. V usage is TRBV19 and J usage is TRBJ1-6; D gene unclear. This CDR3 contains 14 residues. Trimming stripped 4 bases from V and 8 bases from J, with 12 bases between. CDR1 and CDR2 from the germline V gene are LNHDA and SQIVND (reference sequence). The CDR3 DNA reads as TGTGCCAGTAGTAATTGGTTGGGAGATTCACCCCTCCACTTT. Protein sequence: CASSNWLGDSPLHF. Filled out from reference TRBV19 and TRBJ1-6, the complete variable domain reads DGGITQSPKYLFRKEGQNVTLSCEQNLNHDAMYWYRQDPGQGLRLIYYSQIVNDFQKGDIAEGYSVSREKKESFPLTVTSAQKNPTAFYLCASSNWLGDSPLHFGNGTRLTVT.

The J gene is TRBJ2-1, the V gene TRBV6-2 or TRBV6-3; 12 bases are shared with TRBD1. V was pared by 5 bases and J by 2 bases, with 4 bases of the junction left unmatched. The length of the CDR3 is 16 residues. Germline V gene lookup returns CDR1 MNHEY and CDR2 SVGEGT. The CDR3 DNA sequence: TGTGCCAGCAGTCCGGGACAGGGGGCGGCCTACAATGAGCAGTTCTTC. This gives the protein CASSPGQGAAYNEQFF.